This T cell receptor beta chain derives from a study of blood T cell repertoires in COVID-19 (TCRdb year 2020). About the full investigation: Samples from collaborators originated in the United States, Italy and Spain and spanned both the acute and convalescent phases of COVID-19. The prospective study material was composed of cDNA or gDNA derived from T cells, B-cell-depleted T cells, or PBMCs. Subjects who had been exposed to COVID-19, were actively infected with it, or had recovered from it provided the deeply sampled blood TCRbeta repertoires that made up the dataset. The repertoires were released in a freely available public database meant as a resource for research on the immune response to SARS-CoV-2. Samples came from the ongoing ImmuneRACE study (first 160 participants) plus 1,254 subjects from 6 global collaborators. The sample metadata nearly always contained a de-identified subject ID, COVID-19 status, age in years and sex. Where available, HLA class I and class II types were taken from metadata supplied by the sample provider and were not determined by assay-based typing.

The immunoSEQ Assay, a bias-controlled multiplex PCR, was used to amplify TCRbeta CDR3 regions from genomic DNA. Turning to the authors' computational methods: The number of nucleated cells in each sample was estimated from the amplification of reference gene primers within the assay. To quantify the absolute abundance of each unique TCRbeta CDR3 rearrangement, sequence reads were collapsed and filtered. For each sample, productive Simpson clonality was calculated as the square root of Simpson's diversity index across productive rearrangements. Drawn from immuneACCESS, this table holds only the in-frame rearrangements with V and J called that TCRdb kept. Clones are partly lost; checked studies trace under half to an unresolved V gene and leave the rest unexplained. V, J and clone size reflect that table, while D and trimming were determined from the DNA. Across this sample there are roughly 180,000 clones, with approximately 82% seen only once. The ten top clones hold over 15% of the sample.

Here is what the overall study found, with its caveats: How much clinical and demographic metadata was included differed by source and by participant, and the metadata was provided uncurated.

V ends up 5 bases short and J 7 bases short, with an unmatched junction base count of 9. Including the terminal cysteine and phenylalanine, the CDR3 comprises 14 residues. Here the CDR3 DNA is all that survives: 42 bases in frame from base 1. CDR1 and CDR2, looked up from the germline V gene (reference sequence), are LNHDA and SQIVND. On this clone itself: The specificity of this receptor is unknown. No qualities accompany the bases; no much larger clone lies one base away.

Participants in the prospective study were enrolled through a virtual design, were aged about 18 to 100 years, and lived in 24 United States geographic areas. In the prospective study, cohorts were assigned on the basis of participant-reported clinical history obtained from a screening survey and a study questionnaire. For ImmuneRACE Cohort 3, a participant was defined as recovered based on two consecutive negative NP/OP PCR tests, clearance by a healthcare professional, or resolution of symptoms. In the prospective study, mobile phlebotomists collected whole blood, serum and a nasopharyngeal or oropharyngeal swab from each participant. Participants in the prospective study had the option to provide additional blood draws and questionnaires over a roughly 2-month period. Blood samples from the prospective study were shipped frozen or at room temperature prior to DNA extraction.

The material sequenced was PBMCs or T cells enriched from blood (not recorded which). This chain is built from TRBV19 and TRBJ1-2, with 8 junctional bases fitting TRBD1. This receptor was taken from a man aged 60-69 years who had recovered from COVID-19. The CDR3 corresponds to CASSPRTGISGYTF. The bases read TGTGCCAGTAGTCCCCGGACAGGGATAAGTGGCTACACCTTC.